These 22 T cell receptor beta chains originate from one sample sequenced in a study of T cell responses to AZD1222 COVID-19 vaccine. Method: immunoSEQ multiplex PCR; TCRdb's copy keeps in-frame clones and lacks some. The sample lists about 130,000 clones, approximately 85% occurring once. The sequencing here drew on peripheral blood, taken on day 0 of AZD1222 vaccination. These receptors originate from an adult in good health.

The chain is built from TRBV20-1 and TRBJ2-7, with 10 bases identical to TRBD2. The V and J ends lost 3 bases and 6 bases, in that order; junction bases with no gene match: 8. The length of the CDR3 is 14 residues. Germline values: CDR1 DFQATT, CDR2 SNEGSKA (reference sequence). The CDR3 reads CSASPLAGVGEQYF. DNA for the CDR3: TGCAGTGCTAGTCCCCTAGCGGGAGTGGGCGAGCAGTACTTC.

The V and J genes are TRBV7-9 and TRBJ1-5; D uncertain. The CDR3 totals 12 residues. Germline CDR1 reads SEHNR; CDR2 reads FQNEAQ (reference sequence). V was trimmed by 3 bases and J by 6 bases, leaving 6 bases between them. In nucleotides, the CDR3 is TGTGCCAGCAGCTTGTGGGTTCAGCCCCAGCATTTT. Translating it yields CASSLWVQPQHF. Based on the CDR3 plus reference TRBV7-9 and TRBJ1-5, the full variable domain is DTGVSQNPRHKITKRGQNVTFRCDPISEHNRLYWYRQTLGQGPEFLTYFQNEAQLEKSRLLSDRFSAERPKGSFSTLEIQRTEQGDSAMYLCASSLWVQPQHFGDGTRLSIL.

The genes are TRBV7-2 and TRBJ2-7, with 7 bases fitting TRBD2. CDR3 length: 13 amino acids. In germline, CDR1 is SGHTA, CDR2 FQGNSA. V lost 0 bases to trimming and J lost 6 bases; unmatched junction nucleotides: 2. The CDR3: CASSLAGLVEQYF. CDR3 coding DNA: TGTGCCAGCAGCTTAGCCGGACTAGTCGAGCAGTACTTC.

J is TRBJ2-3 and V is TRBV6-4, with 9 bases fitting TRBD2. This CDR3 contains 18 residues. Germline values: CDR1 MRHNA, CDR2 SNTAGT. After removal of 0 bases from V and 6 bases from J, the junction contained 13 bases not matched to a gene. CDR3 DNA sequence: TGTGCCAGCAGTGACTCTGGTTGGGTAGCGGGAGACGCGGATACGCAGTATTTT. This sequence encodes CASSDSGWVAGDADTQYF.

CDR3 residues: CATAQGTANTGELFF. DNA of the CDR3: TGTGCCACCGCTCAAGGGACAGCGAACACCGGGGAGCTGTTTTTT. This sequence joins TRBV19 and TRBJ2-2; TRBD1 aligns across 7 bases. Germline V lookup: CDR1 LNHDA, CDR2 SQIVND (reference sequence). The ends lost 10 bases at V and 0 bases at J; junction bases unmatched: 8. The CDR3 sequence is 15 residues long.

The CDR3 coding sequence is TGTGCCAGCAGCAAAGGGATGGCGGGGCCAACTTACAATGAGCAGTTCTTC. Translated: CASSKGMAGPTYNEQFF. The genes are TRBV21-1 and TRBJ2-1; the table's D call of TRBD2 was not tested on the DNA. TRBV21-1 counts as a pseudogene. The CDR3 has 17 residues.

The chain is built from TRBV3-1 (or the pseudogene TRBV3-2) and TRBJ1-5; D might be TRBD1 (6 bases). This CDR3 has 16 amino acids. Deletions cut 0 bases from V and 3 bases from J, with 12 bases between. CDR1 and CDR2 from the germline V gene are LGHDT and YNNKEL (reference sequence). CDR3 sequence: CASSQDPDRPNQPQHF. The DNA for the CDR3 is TGTGCCAGCAGCCAAGATCCGGACAGACCCAATCAGCCCCAGCATTTT.

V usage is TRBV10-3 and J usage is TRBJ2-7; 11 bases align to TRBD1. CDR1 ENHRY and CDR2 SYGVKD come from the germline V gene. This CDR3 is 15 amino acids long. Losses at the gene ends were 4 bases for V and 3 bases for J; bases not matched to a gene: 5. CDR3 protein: CAISGPGQGVYEQYF. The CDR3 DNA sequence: TGTGCCATCAGTGGCCCGGGACAGGGGGTCTACGAGCAGTACTTC.

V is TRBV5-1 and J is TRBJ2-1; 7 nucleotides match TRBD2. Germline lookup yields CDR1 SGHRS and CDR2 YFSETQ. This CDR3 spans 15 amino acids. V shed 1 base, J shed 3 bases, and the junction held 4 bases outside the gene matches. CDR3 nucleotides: TGCGCCAGCAGCTTGTCTGGGGGGGACTACAATGAGCAGTTCTTC. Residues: CASSLSGGDYNEQFF.

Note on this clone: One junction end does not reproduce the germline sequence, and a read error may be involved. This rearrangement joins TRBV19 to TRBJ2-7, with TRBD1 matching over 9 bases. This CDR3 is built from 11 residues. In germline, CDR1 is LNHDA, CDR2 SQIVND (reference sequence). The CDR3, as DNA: TGTGCCAGTAGTAACCGGGACAGGGTGGACTTC. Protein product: CASSNRDRVDF.

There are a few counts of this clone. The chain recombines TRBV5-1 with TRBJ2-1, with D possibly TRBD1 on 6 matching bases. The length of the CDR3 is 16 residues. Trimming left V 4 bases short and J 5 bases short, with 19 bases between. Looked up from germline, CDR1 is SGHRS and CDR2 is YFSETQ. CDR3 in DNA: TGCGCCAGCAGCGCCAGGGGTGGTACGGGACACAATGAGCAGTTCTTC. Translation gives CASSARGGTGHNEQFF.

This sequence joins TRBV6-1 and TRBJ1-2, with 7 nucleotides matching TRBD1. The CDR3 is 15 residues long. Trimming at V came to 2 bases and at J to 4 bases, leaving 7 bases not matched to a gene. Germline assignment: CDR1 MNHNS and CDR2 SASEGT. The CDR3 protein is CASSELRGQSYGYTF. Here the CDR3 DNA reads TGTGCCAGCAGTGAATTGAGGGGACAGAGCTATGGCTACACCTTC.

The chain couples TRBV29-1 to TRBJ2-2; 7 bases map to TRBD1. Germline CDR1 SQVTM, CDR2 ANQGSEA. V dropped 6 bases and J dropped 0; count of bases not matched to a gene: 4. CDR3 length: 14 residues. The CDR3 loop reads CSVYGTANTGELFF. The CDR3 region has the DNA TGCAGCGTCTACGGGACAGCGAACACCGGGGAGCTGTTTTTT.

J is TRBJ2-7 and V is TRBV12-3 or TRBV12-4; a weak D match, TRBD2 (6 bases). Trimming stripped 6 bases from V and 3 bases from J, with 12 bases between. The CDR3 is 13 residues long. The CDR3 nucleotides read TGTGCCAGCAGGGCGGGGACCCACTACGAGCAGTACTTC. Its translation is CASRAGTHYEQYF.

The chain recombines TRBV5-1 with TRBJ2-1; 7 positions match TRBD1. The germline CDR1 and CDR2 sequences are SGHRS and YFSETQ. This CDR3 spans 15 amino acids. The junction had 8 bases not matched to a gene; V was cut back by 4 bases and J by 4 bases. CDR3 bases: TGCGCCAGCAGCACCGAGACAGGGCTTTACAATGAGCAGTTCTTC. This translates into CASSTETGLYNEQFF.

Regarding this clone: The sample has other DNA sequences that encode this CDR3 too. The CDR3 is CASSIGGVREKLFF. Here the CDR3 DNA reads TGTGCCAGTAGTATCGGAGGAGTTCGGGAAAAACTGTTTTTT. J is TRBJ1-4 and V is TRBV19; no definite D call. Per germline, CDR1 LNHDA and CDR2 SQIVND (reference sequence). Trimming took 3 bases from V and 8 from J, leaving 13 bases between them. CDR3 length: 14 amino acids. Looking up the rest from reference TRBV19 and TRBJ1-4 gives the full variable domain: DGGITQSPKYLFRKEGQNVTLSCEQNLNHDAMYWYRQDPGQGLRLIYYSQIVNDFQKGDIAEGYSVSREKKESFPLTVTSAQKNPTAFYLCASSIGGVREKLFFGSGTQLSVL.

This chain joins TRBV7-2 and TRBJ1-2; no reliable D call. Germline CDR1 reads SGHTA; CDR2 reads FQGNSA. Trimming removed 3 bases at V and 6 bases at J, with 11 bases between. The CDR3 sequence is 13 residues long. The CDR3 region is CASSFRGVDGYTF. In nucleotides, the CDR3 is TGTGCCAGCAGCTTTCGGGGTGTCGATGGCTACACCTTC.

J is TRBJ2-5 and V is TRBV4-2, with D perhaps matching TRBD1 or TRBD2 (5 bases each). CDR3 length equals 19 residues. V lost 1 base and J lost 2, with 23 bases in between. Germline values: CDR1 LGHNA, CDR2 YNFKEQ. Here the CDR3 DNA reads TGTGCCAGCAGCCAAGCGTGGGCCCCGGGACGGATCGTTCAAGAGACCCAGTACTTC. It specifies CASSQAWAPGRIVQETQYF.

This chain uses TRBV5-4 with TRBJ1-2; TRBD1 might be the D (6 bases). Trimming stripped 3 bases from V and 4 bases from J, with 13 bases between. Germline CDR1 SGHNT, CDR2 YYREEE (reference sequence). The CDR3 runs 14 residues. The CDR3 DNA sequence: TGTGCCAGCAGCTGGACAGAAACCTCCTATGGCTACACCTTC. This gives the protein CASSWTETSYGYTF. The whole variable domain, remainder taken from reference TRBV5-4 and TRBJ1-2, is ETGVTQSPTHLIKTRGQQVTLRCSSQSGHNTVSWYQQALGQGPQFIFQYYREEENGRGNFPPRFSGLQFPNYSSELNVNALELDDSALYLCASSWTETSYGYTFGSGTRLTVV.

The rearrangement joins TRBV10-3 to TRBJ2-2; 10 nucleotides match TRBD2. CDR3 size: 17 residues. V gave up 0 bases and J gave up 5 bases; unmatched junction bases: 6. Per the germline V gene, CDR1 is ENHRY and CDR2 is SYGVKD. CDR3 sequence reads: CAISESLAGGRTGELFF. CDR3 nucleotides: TGTGCCATCAGTGAGTCTTTAGCGGGAGGTCGTACCGGGGAGCTGTTTTTT.

The CDR3 here is CAISESAGRTSGDRSYEQYF. The CDR3 DNA sequence: TGTGCCATCAGTGAGTCGGCAGGACGGACTAGCGGGGATCGTTCCTACGAGCAGTACTTC. This chain joins TRBV10-3 and TRBJ2-7; TRBD2 matches 12 bases. The CDR3 runs to 20 residues. CDR1 and CDR2 (germline): ENHRY, SYGVKD. Trimming removed 0 bases from V and 1 base from J; junction bases left unmatched: 13.

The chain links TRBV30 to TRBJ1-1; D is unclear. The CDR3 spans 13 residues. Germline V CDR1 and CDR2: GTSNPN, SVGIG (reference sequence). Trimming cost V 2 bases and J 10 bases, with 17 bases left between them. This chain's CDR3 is CAWSSLSGEIAFF. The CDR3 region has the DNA TGTGCCTGGAGTAGCCTGTCCGGGGAGATAGCTTTCTTT. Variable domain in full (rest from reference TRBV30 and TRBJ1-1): SQTIHQWPATLVQPVGSPLSLECTVEGTSNPNLYWYRQAAGRGLQLLFYSVGIGQISSEVPQNLSASRPQDRQFILSSKKLLLSDSGFYLCAWSSLSGEIAFFGQGTRLTVV.